The source of this T cell receptor beta chain is a study of blood T cell repertoires in COVID-19. The wider study: In each case, the material was cDNA or gDNA derived from T cells, B-cell-depleted T cells, or PBMCs.

Here immunoSEQ multiplex PCR was the method, and the copy in TCRdb shows in-frame clones only, minus some. This table has 200,000 to 250,000 clones, about 85% appearing once. This clone showed up just a few times. With 4 bases removed from V and 5 bases from J, the gap between germline ends came to 12 bases. The CDR3 length is 13 residues. The germline gives CDR1 MNHEY, CDR2 SVGAGI. The sequence was obtained from a woman under 30 who had recovered from COVID-19. The sequenced material came from peripheral blood. The rearrangement links TRBV6-5 to TRBJ2-7; perhaps TRBD1 as D (6 bases). CDR3 amino acids: CASSLDSSHEQYF. For the CDR3, the DNA is TGTGCCAGCAGTTTGGACAGTTCCCACGAGCAGTACTTC.